This TCR beta chain was captured in a study of blood T cell repertoires in COVID-19. Study context: From T cells, B-cell-depleted T cells, or PBMCs came the material, which was cDNA or gDNA.

Assay: immunoSEQ multiplex PCR; the TCRdb copy retains only in-frame clones and omits some. The table has approximately 86,000 clones, 80% to 90% seen once. CDR1 and CDR2 from the germline V gene are SGHRS and YFSETQ. This CDR3 has 14 amino acids. Trimming left V 2 bases short and J 2 bases short, with 9 bases between. The sample consisted of peripheral blood. This TCR came from a man between 45 and 60 years old with acute or convalescent COVID-19. The J gene is TRBJ2-3, the V gene TRBV5-1; perhaps TRBD1 as D (6 bases). The DNA for the CDR3 is TGCGCCAGCAGCTTACAGGGAAACACAGATACGCAGTATTTT. This sequence encodes CASSLQGNTDTQYF. The whole variable domain, filled in from reference TRBV5-1 and TRBJ2-3, reads KAGVTQTPRYLIKTRGQQVTLSCSPISGHRSVSWYQQTPGQGLQFLFEYFSETQRNKGNFPGRFSGRQFSNSRSEMNVSTLELGDSALYLCASSLQGNTDTQYFGPGTRLTVL.